The 21 T cell receptor beta chains given below trace back to one sample, sequenced in a study of blood T cells in healthy people across ages. Then a second PCR, running about 6 to 11 cycles, was carried out with a sample-barcoded 5' primer and a J-beta primer mix. TCRdb ran MiXCR on the 5' RACE reads and lists one entry per CDR3 protein. Found here are about 900,000 distinct CDR3 sequences, about 62% of them singletons; the top ten hold about 27%. The sample consisted of blood. The receptors stem from a man between 25 and 39 years old in good health.

This clonotype was seen a few times. The chain has TRBV29-1 and TRBJ2-4; D may be TRBD2 (6 bases). The J call may be wrong; the DNA end is better matched by TRBJ2-7. CDR1 is SQVTM and CDR2 is ANQGSEA in the germline V gene. There are 13 residues in the CDR3. The CDR3 protein is CSVESAGKFEQYF. The DNA of the CDR3 is TGCAGCGTTGAGTCGGCGGGGAAGTTCGAGCAGTACTTC.

The chain uses TRBV28 and TRBJ2-1; D tentatively fits TRBD1 or TRBD2 (5 bases each). Trimming removed 6 bases at V and 14 bases at J, with 17 bases between. This CDR3 contains 12 residues. From germline, CDR1 is MDHEN and CDR2 SYDVKM. The CDR3 here is CASSLVGTDKFF. CDR3 sequence (DNA): TGTGCCAGCAGCCTTGTCGGGACCGACAAGTTCTTC.

This clonotype has more than one count but fewer than ten. This chain links TRBV20-1 with TRBJ2-7; TRBD1 matches at 8 bases. The CDR3 sequence is 16 residues long. Germline V gene sequence: CDR1 DFQATT, CDR2 SNEGSKA (reference sequence). Trimming cost V 6 bases and J 5 bases; bases outside gene matches: 18. In nucleotides, the CDR3 is TGCAGTGCAACGGACAGGGCTGGGGTTATGCTTCACGAGCAGTACTTC. This codes for CSATDRAGVMLHEQYF.

This chain uses TRBV30 with TRBJ2-5; 8 bases match TRBD1. The J call could be wrong; TRBJ2-7 is a better fit for the DNA end. Germline V lookup: CDR1 GTSNPN, CDR2 SVGIG (reference sequence). The length of the CDR3 is 12 residues. The CDR3 is CAGDRGWDEQYF. CDR3 sequence (DNA): TGTGCCGGTGACAGGGGATGGGACGAGCAGTACTTC.

The chain carries TRBV7-9 and TRBJ2-2; tentatively, D is TRBD1 or TRBD2 (5 bases each). Trimming removed 2 bases from V and 2 bases from J, with 9 bases in between. Germline assignment: CDR1 SEHNR and CDR2 FQNEAQ (reference sequence). The CDR3 covers 15 residues. Here the CDR3 reads CASSLNRDNTGELFF. The CDR3 nucleotides are TGTGCCAGCAGCTTAAATCGGGACAACACCGGGGAGCTGTTTTTT. The variable domain in full, with the rest retrieved from reference TRBV7-9 and TRBJ2-2, is DTGVSQNPRHKITKRGQNVTFRCDPISEHNRLYWYRQTLGQGPEFLTYFQNEAQLEKSRLLSDRFSAERPKGSFSTLEIQRTEQGDSAMYLCASSLNRDNTGELFFGEGSRLTVL.

This chain uses TRBV6-5 with TRBJ1-6, with TRBD1 matching 7 bases. This CDR3 comprises 16 residues. The ends lost 2 bases at V and 7 bases at J; junction bases unmatched: 8. Germline lookup yields CDR1 MNHEY and CDR2 SVGAGI. The CDR3 nucleotides read TGTGCCAGCAGTTACGCCGGCGGGACAGCAAATTCACCCCTCCACTTT. Amino acid sequence: CASSYAGGTANSPLHF.

This clonotype was picked up a small number of times. The genes are TRBV29-1 and TRBJ2-5; 8 nucleotides agree with TRBD1. V shed 7 bases, J shed 5 bases, and the junction held 12 bases outside the gene matches. This CDR3 contains 14 residues. Germline CDR1 reads SQVTM; CDR2 reads ANQGSEA. DNA of the CDR3: TGCAGCGGCACGACAGGGGTTAGGAGGGAGACCCAGTACTTC. Its protein is CSGTTGVRRETQYF.

Concerning this clonotype: A read error may produce the germline difference seen at one junction end. The gene calls are TRBV7-7 and TRBJ2-7, with 9 bases that match TRBD2. The J call is doubtful: the DNA matches TRBJ2-5 better. The CDR3 sequence is 16 residues long. The germline CDR1 and CDR2 sequences are SSHAT and FNYEAQ (reference sequence). The DNA of the CDR3 is TGTGCTAGCAGCGCCAGCGGGGGGACTTCGGGAGAGACCCAGTACTTC. Its protein product is CASSASGGTSGETQYF.

This clonotype turned up a few times. This chain uses TRBV4-3 with TRBJ2-5; D uncertain. Germline CDR1 is LGHNA and CDR2 is YSLEER. The germline V and J ends were trimmed by 1 base and 5 bases, with 8 bases remaining between them. This CDR3 contains 13 residues. CDR3 sequence (DNA): TGCGCCAGCAGCCAAGGGGCTGGGGAGACCCAGTACTTC. As protein: CASSQGAGETQYF.

The rearrangement links TRBV12-5 to TRBJ1-5; D unresolved. The germline V and J ends were trimmed by 1 base and 3 bases, with 1 base remaining between them. This CDR3 region has 12 residues. Germline CDR1 LGHNT, CDR2 FRNRAP. DNA for the CDR3: TGTGCTAGTGGTTTGGCCAATCAGCCCCAGCATTTT. This encodes CASGLANQPQHF.

V is TRBV20-1 and J is TRBJ2-3; 8 bases are shared with TRBD1. Germline CDR1 DFQATT, CDR2 SNEGSKA (reference sequence). The CDR3 totals 16 residues. V was pared by 7 bases and J by 2 bases, with 14 bases of the junction left unmatched. The CDR3, as DNA: TGCAGTGTCCGACCGGTCCGGGACAGGTTCACAGATACGCAGTATTTT. Amino acids: CSVRPVRDRFTDTQYF.

The rearrangement joins TRBV12-3 or TRBV12-4 to TRBJ2-4; D is perhaps TRBD2 (5 bases). The CDR3 spans 16 residues. V was shortened by 6 bases and J by 1 base, with 16 bases between the two germline ends. The CDR3 coding sequence is TGTGCCAGCAGCAACGGACTCCTGGGGGCCAAAAACATTCAGTACTTC. As protein: CASSNGLLGAKNIQYF.

The chain couples TRBV4-2 to TRBJ1-6; the D gene is possibly TRBD1 (6 bases). V was pared by 0 bases and J by 0 bases, with 12 bases between. Germline V gene lookup returns CDR1 LGHNA and CDR2 YNFKEQ. This CDR3 has 18 residues. Here the CDR3 DNA reads TGTGCCAGCAGCCAAGAAGGGGGACGGTCCTCCTATAATTCACCCCTCCACTTT. The encoded protein is CASSQEGGRSSYNSPLHF.

The chain joins TRBV9 to TRBJ2-1, with a possible D match to TRBD1 (6 bases). Trimming removed 0 bases from V and 7 bases from J, with 14 bases in between. CDR1 is SGDLS and CDR2 is YYNGEE in the germline V gene. The CDR3 spans 15 residues. CDR3 sequence: CASSVGGLGANEQFF. The CDR3 DNA reads TGTGCCAGCAGCGTAGGAGGCTTGGGGGCAAATGAGCAGTTCTTC.

The chain joins TRBV29-1 to TRBJ1-1, with D perhaps TRBD1 (5 bases). Germline-derived CDR1 and CDR2 are SQVTM and ANQGSEA. This CDR3 is built from 14 residues. Trimming took 2 bases from V and 0 from J, leaving 10 bases between them. CDR3 DNA sequence: TGCAGCGTTGAACCTACAGGTCTGAACACTGAAGCTTTCTTT. It codes for CSVEPTGLNTEAFF.

The CDR3 is CAWSNRVASTDTQYF. The CDR3 coding sequence is TGTGCCTGGAGTAACAGGGTAGCTAGCACAGATACGCAGTATTTT. V is TRBV30 and J is TRBJ2-3, with D possibly matching TRBD1 (6 bases). V shed 2 bases and J shed 0 bases, with 12 bases lying between them. CDR3 size: 15 residues. Germline CDR1 GTSNPN, CDR2 SVGIG (reference sequence). The whole variable domain, remainder taken from reference TRBV30 and TRBJ2-3, is SQTIHQWPATLVQPVGSPLSLECTVEGTSNPNLYWYRQAAGRGLQLLFYSVGIGQISSEVPQNLSASRPQDRQFILSSKKLLLSDSGFYLCAWSNRVASTDTQYFGPGTRLTVL.

The chain joins TRBV4-2 to TRBJ2-1; D is ambiguous. From germline, CDR1 is LGHNA and CDR2 YNFKEQ. This CDR3 is 16 amino acids long. V was clipped by 2 bases and J by 0 bases, with 11 bases between them. CDR3 region: CASSQIHASSYNEQFF. DNA for the CDR3: TGTGCCAGCAGCCAAATTCACGCGAGCTCCTACAATGAGCAGTTCTTC.

Only a few counts were recorded for this clonotype. The rearrangement links TRBV29-1 to TRBJ2-7; 11 nucleotides align to TRBD1. Germline V gene data show CDR1 as SQVTM and CDR2 as ANQGSEA. CDR3 length: 14 residues. The ends lost 6 bases at V and 4 bases at J; junction bases unmatched: 8. Here the CDR3 reads CSVSYGTGGYEQYF. DNA for the CDR3: TGCAGCGTATCATACGGGACAGGGGGGTACGAGCAGTACTTC.

The chain combines TRBV2 with TRBJ2-5, with D unclear. The end of the DNA aligns better with TRBJ2-7, so the J call may be wrong. The CDR3 contains 13 residues. The germline V gene encodes CDR1 SNHLY and CDR2 FYNNEI. CDR3 coding DNA: TGTGCCAGCAGTGACGCCACCGGCTACGAGCAGTACTTC. Translating it yields CASSDATGYEQYF.

For this clonotype: Being one base from a much bigger clone, this may be a read error. The rearrangement joins TRBV7-2 to TRBJ1-4; D not certain. In germline, CDR1 is SGHTA, CDR2 FQGNSA. CDR3 size: 14 residues. V lost 6 bases and J 4 bases, leaving 12 bases between the germline ends. In DNA form, the CDR3 reads TGTGCCAGCAGTCAGGAGCGCGGTAATGAAAAACTGTTTTTT. Its protein is CASSQERGNEKLFF.

This chain links TRBV3-1 with TRBJ2-7; D might be TRBD2 (6 bases). CDR3 size: 15 residues. CDR1 LGHDT and CDR2 YNNKEL come from the germline V gene (reference sequence). Deletions cut 4 bases from V and 2 bases from J, with 15 bases between. For the CDR3, the DNA is TGTGCCAGCAGCCTTCGGATAGCGGAGACCTACGAGCAGTACTTC. Translation: CASSLRIAETYEQYF.